The present T cell receptor (beta chain) was sequenced within a study of CD8+CD57+ T cells in acquired aplastic anemia. This clonotype was seen ten or more times. The patients chosen for sequencing had shown expansion of CD8+CD57+ cells (detected by flow cytometry). Investigators profiled TCR beta VDJ and CDR3 from genomic DNA template. TCRdb recomputed calls from the reads with MiXCR, one row per CDR3 protein. The table records approximately 150,000 distinct CDR3 sequences, about 45% of them present only once. Germline values: CDR1 SGHNT, CDR2 YENEEA. The CDR3 consists of 13 residues. Trimming left V 1 base short and J 3 bases short, with 7 bases between.

The chain is built from TRBV11-3 and TRBJ2-7; D uncertain. The origin of this receptor is a human donor with aplastic anemia. The sequenced material came from sorted CD4+, CD8+, or CD8+CD57+ T cells (not recorded which) from PBMCs. CDR3 protein: CASSLAGYYEQYF. CDR3 nucleotides: TGTGCCAGCAGCTTAGCAGGTTACTACGAGCAGTACTTC.